Listed here are 32 T cell receptor beta chains from one sample, sequenced in a study of T cell responses to AZD1222 COVID-19 vaccine. Produced via immunoSEQ multiplex PCR; TCRdb's table is partial and in-frame only. This sample has around 140,000 clones; approximately 91% occur once, and the top ten carry 3.5% to 4%. Material: peripheral blood, obtained 28 days after the second AZD1222 dose. The source of these receptors is an adult who received the AZD1222 COVID-19 vaccine.

The chain carries TRBV2 and TRBJ1-3, with TRBD1 matching 7 bases. CDR1 and CDR2 (germline): SNHLY, FYNNEI. The CDR3 has 16 residues. V shed 4 bases, J shed 3 bases, and the junction held 9 bases outside the gene matches. CDR3: CASSVKGASIGNTIYF. Written as DNA, the CDR3 is TGTGCCAGCAGTGTTAAGGGGGCAAGTATTGGAAACACCATATATTTT.

This chain connects TRBV3-1 (or the pseudogene TRBV3-2) to TRBJ1-4; D unresolved. Germline V CDR1 and CDR2: LGHDT, YNNKEL (reference sequence). This CDR3 comprises 17 residues. V lost 4 bases to trimming and J lost 8 bases, with 23 bases between them. CDR3 in DNA: TGTGCCAGCAGCCCGGTACAGATGTACGGAAATTTAGAAAAACTGTTTTTT. Its translation: CASSPVQMYGNLEKLFF.

J is TRBJ2-5 and V is TRBV19, with 8 bases aligning to TRBD1. The CDR3 is made up of 16 amino acids. Germline CDR1 and CDR2: LNHDA and SQIVND (reference sequence). The V segment lost 5 bases and the J segment 4 bases; nucleotides outside the gene matches: 12. The CDR3 DNA is TGTGCCAGTAGTTCTCTCGGACAGGGAGCGCGAGAGACCCAGTACTTC. It codes for CASSSLGQGARETQYF. Full variable domain (rest looked up from reference TRBV19 and TRBJ2-5): DGGITQSPKYLFRKEGQNVTLSCEQNLNHDAMYWYRQDPGQGLRLIYYSQIVNDFQKGDIAEGYSVSREKKESFPLTVTSAQKNPTAFYLCASSSLGQGARETQYFGPGTRLLVL.

This sequence joins TRBV2 and TRBJ2-7; the D is unclear. CDR1 and CDR2 (germline): SNHLY, FYNNEI. Trimming shortened V by 7 bases and J by 2 bases, and 6 bases separated the two germline ends. The CDR3 is 11 residues long. The CDR3 is CASTPTYEQYF. CDR3 in DNA: TGTGCCAGCACCCCTACCTACGAGCAGTACTTC.

This rearrangement joins TRBV10-1 to TRBJ2-1; possible D gene TRBD2, 7 bases. V lost 11 bases to trimming and J lost 8 bases, with 19 bases between them. Looked up from germline, CDR1 is WNHNN and CDR2 is SYGVQD (reference sequence). There are 13 residues in the CDR3. The CDR3 sequence is CAPPRAGADEQFF. In DNA form, the CDR3 reads TGCGCCCCCCCCCGGGCGGGGGCGGATGAGCAGTTCTTC.

J is TRBJ1-5 and V is TRBV6-2 or TRBV6-3, with D unclear. CDR1 and CDR2 from the germline V gene are MNHEY and SVGEGT. This CDR3 is 14 amino acids long. The V end lost 6 bases, the J end lost 7 bases, and 16 bases lay between the germline ends. CDR3 sequence: CASSKARAQQPQHF. The CDR3 DNA is TGTGCCAGCAGCAAAGCCCGGGCACAACAGCCCCAGCATTTT.

J is TRBJ1-3 and V is TRBV3-1 (or the pseudogene TRBV3-2), with 11 bases fitting TRBD1. Per germline, CDR1 LGHDT and CDR2 YNNKEL (reference sequence). The CDR3 has 14 amino acids. V shed 6 bases and J 4 bases; nucleotides not matched to a gene: 2. The chain's CDR3 is CASRDRGLGNTIYF. The DNA for the CDR3 is TGTGCCAGCAGGGACAGGGGGCTAGGAAACACCATATATTTT.

This chain connects TRBV28 to TRBJ1-2; a weak D match, TRBD1 (5 bases). The CDR3 has 14 residues. The germline gives CDR1 MDHEN, CDR2 SYDVKM. Trimming shortened V by 6 bases and J by 8 bases, and 19 bases separated the two germline ends. The CDR3 region is CASRLGRPEHGYTF. CDR3 DNA: TGTGCCAGCAGACTGGGACGCCCAGAACACGGCTACACCTTC.

This sequence joins TRBV5-1 and TRBJ2-7, with TRBD2 as a possible D gene (6 bases). CDR3 length: 12 residues. V was cut by 3 bases and J by 2 bases, with 6 bases left in between. CDR1 and CDR2 from the germline V gene are SGHRS and YFSETQ. Written as DNA, the CDR3 is TGCGCCAGCAGCTCGGGAGCCTACGAGCAGTACTTC. It is translated as CASSSGAYEQYF.

The V call is TRBV28, the J call TRBJ1-2, with 7 nucleotides matching TRBD1. This CDR3 has 12 amino acids. Germline assignment: CDR1 MDHEN and CDR2 SYDVKM. Losses at the gene ends were 6 bases for V and 5 bases for J; bases not matched to a gene: 3. CDR3 loop: CASSQDRYGYTF. CDR3 nucleotides: TGTGCCAGCAGCCAGGACAGGTATGGCTACACCTTC.

The chain couples TRBV6-5 to TRBJ1-1; D call uncertain. In germline, CDR1 is MNHEY, CDR2 SVGAGI. V was shortened by 7 bases and J by 1 base, with 10 bases between the two germline ends. The CDR3 is 13 amino acids. The CDR3 protein is CASKGPGNTEAFF. The CDR3 coding sequence is TGTGCCAGCAAAGGACCGGGGAACACTGAAGCTTTCTTT.

This chain connects TRBV18 to TRBJ2-2; TRBD2 aligns across 11 bases. J gave up 1 base and V 2 bases, and 3 bases lay outside the gene matches. The V gene's germline CDR1 is KGHSH and CDR2 LQKENI. The CDR3 is 17 residues long. The CDR3 sequence is CASSPATSGVNTGELFF. The CDR3 DNA is TGTGCCAGCTCACCAGCGACTAGCGGGGTGAACACCGGGGAGCTGTTTTTT.

The gene calls are TRBV4-2 and TRBJ1-6; TRBD1 agrees at 7 bases. The CDR3 extends over 16 amino acids. Germline lookup yields CDR1 LGHNA and CDR2 YNFKEQ. After removal of 6 bases from V and 7 bases from J, the junction contained 12 bases not matched to a gene. DNA for the CDR3: TGTGCCAGCAGAAAAGACAGGGAACAGTGGAATTCACCCCTCCACTTT. Its translation is CASRKDREQWNSPLHF.

Points on this clone: The junction does not match germline at one end; this may be a read error. This chain links TRBV12-5 with TRBJ2-7; D possibly matches TRBD1 or TRBD2 (5 bases each). Germline CDR1 and CDR2: LGHNT and FRNRAP. This CDR3 has 12 amino acids. Here the CDR3 reads CASGPGTSRLFF. CDR3 bases: TGTGCTAGTGGTCCAGGGACCTCCAGACTTTTTTTT.

This sequence joins TRBV27 and TRBJ1-2; 8 positions agree with TRBD1. The CDR3 runs to 15 residues. The V segment lost 5 bases and the J segment 1 base; nucleotides outside the gene matches: 6. Germline V gene data show CDR1 as MNHEY and CDR2 as SMNVEV (reference sequence). CDR3 DNA: TGTGCCAGCAGTAGAGGACAGGGTATTAACTATGGCTACACCTTC. Translated: CASSRGQGINYGYTF.

Only one count was recorded for this clone. This rearrangement joins TRBV10-3 to TRBJ1-1, with D maybe TRBD1 (5 bases). The CDR3 consists of 15 residues. Deletions cut 3 bases from V and 6 bases from J, with 17 bases between. Germline V lookup: CDR1 ENHRY, CDR2 SYGVKD. The CDR3 sequence: CAISDLAGMVAEAFF. The CDR3 coding sequence is TGTGCCATCAGTGACCTGGCAGGGATGGTGGCTGAAGCTTTCTTT.

To note about this clone: Other DNA sequences in the same sample also yield this CDR3. The rearrangement joins TRBV9 to TRBJ2-7; 7 bases are a match to TRBD1. V gave up 3 bases and J gave up 3 bases; unmatched junction bases: 0. The CDR3 covers 12 residues. Germline V lookup: CDR1 SGDLS, CDR2 YYNGEE. The CDR3 DNA follows: TGTGCCAGCAGCGCAGGGGGCTACGAGCAGTACTTC. Translating it yields CASSAGGYEQYF.

The chain employs TRBV30 and TRBJ1-5; D gene ambiguous. The CDR3 has 13 residues. Trimming took off 0 bases at V and 5 bases at J, with 8 bases between the two ends. Germline CDR1 reads GTSNPN; CDR2 reads SVGIG (reference sequence). CDR3 amino acids: CAWSVGQDQPQHF. In DNA, the CDR3 is TGTGCCTGGAGTGTAGGCCAGGATCAGCCCCAGCATTTT. Supplemented by reference TRBV30 and TRBJ1-5, the full variable domain reads SQTIHQWPATLVQPVGSPLSLECTVEGTSNPNLYWYRQAAGRGLQLLFYSVGIGQISSEVPQNLSASRPQDRQFILSSKKLLLSDSGFYLCAWSVGQDQPQHFGDGTRLSIL.

This chain joins TRBV20-1 and TRBJ1-1; D is unresolved. The CDR3 is 11 residues long. Looked up from germline, CDR1 is DFQATT and CDR2 is SNEGSKA (reference sequence). Trimming left V 3 bases short and J 6 bases short, with 8 bases between. The CDR3 DNA sequence: TGCAGTGCTAGGGAGAGGCCTGAAGCTTTCTTT. Encoded protein: CSARERPEAFF.

This chain links TRBV25-1 with TRBJ2-7, with TRBD1 as a possible D gene (5 bases). Between the trimmed V and J ends, which lost 0 bases and 6 bases, there was a span of 12 bases. The CDR3 covers 14 residues. Looked up from germline, CDR1 is MGHDK and CDR2 is SYGVNS. CDR3: CASSEYTGSGEQYF. In DNA form, the CDR3 reads TGTGCCAGCAGTGAATATACAGGTTCGGGCGAGCAGTACTTC.

The chain has TRBV19 and TRBJ1-1; D not resolved. The CDR3 contains 16 residues. CDR1 and CDR2 from the germline V gene are LNHDA and SQIVND (reference sequence). Between the trimmed V and J ends, which lost 3 bases and 0 bases, there was a span of 14 bases. CDR3: CASSILPRRMNTEAFF. CDR3 sequence (DNA): TGTGCCAGTAGTATCCTTCCCCGGCGGATGAACACTGAAGCTTTCTTT.

The rearrangement joins TRBV10-3 to TRBJ2-7; 9 bases fit TRBD1. The CDR3 loop spans 15 amino acids. Germline-derived CDR1 and CDR2 are ENHRY and SYGVKD. The junction had 12 bases not matched to a gene; V was cut back by 6 bases and J by 6 bases. CDR3 sequence: CAIRGGTGRNSEQYF. Written as DNA, the CDR3 is TGTGCCATCAGAGGGGGGACAGGGAGGAATTCCGAGCAGTACTTC.

V and J are TRBV5-1 and TRBJ1-1, with 7 bases fitting TRBD1. From germline, CDR1 is SGHRS and CDR2 YFSETQ. V lost 3 bases, J lost 0 bases, and 14 bases stayed unmatched. The CDR3 runs to 18 residues. Written as DNA, the CDR3 is TGCGCCAGCAGCTCCCCTCCAGGGGGAGGCAGCATGAACACTGAAGCTTTCTTT. It yields the protein CASSSPPGGGSMNTEAFF. The variable domain in full, with the rest retrieved from reference TRBV5-1 and TRBJ1-1, is KAGVTQTPRYLIKTRGQQVTLSCSPISGHRSVSWYQQTPGQGLQFLFEYFSETQRNKGNFPGRFSGRQFSNSRSEMNVSTLELGDSALYLCASSSPPGGGSMNTEAFFGQGTRLTVV.

This chain links TRBV15 with TRBJ1-2; D is uncertain. In germline, CDR1 is LNHNV, CDR2 YYDKDF (reference sequence). V was cut by 1 base and J by 4 bases, with 13 bases left in between. The CDR3 covers 15 residues. The CDR3 DNA is TGTGCCACCAGCAGAGCGGGGAGGTTTGGCTATGGCTACACCTTC. Amino acids: CATSRAGRFGYGYTF.

The V gene is TRBV9, the J gene TRBJ2-1, with D perhaps assigned TRBD1 or TRBD2 (5 bases each). CDR1 SGDLS and CDR2 YYNGEE come from the germline V gene. The CDR3 is 11 amino acids. V was trimmed by 8 bases and J by 14 bases, leaving 17 bases between them. The CDR3 spells CARPRGFHEFF. CDR3 in DNA: TGTGCCAGGCCCCGGGGCTTTCACGAGTTCTTC. The entire variable domain, with the rest obtained from reference TRBV9 and TRBJ2-1, is as follows: DSGVTQTPKHLITATGQRVTLRCSPRSGDLSVYWYQQSLDQGLQFLIQYYNGEERAKGNILERFSAQQFPDLHSELNLSSLELGDSALYFCARPRGFHEFFGPGTRLTVL.

This clone is a singleton in its sample. The gene calls are TRBV30 and TRBJ1-2; D gene uncertain. Germline values: CDR1 GTSNPN, CDR2 SVGIG (reference sequence). The V end was cut by 1 base, the J end by 7 bases, with 4 bases between. CDR3 length: 10 residues. The CDR3, as DNA: TGTGCCTGGAGTGACGGTGGCTACACCTTC. This gives the protein CAWSDGGYTF.

The gene calls are TRBV14 and TRBJ2-1; TRBD2 aligns across 12 bases. V shed 4 bases, J shed 9 bases, and the junction held 7 bases outside the gene matches. The germline V gene encodes CDR1 SGHDN and CDR2 FVKESK. The CDR3 totals 15 residues. DNA for the CDR3: TGTGCCAGCAGCCGGCAACTAGCGGGGGGACTTGAGCAGTTCTTC. Its protein product is CASSRQLAGGLEQFF.

The V call is TRBV5-6, the J call TRBJ2-3; no reliable D call. The V end was cut by 1 base, the J end by 0 bases, with 6 bases between. The CDR3 length is 14 residues. Germline V lookup: CDR1 SGHDT, CDR2 YYEEEE. This CDR3 reads CASSLNPSTDTQYF. As DNA, the CDR3 is TGTGCCAGCAGCTTGAATCCCAGCACAGATACGCAGTATTTT.

For this clone: The CDR3 does not end in the conserved phenylalanine or tryptophan, so this is likely a read error. The DNA is omitted, as the CDR3 cannot be located on it reliably, and the CDR3 follows TCRdb's listing. The V call is TRBV2, the J call TRBJ2-7. Germline V gene data show CDR1 as SNHLY and CDR2 as FYNNEI. The CDR3 contains 12 residues when both ends are counted. CDR3 sequence: CASSDSFSTSRL.

V usage is TRBV6-1 and J usage is TRBJ1-2, with D possibly TRBD1 on 6 matching bases. Per the germline V gene, CDR1 is MNHNS and CDR2 is SASEGT. The germline V and J ends were trimmed by 3 bases and 7 bases, with 12 bases remaining between them. The length of the CDR3 is 13 residues. The CDR3: CASSDHTGFGYTF. CDR3 DNA: TGTGCCAGCAGTGATCATACAGGGTTTGGCTACACCTTC.

CDR3 sequence: CASSPTTGAYGYTF. The CDR3 DNA follows: TGTGCCAGCAGTCCGACGACAGGGGCCTATGGCTACACCTTC. This rearrangement joins TRBV27 to TRBJ1-2; 8 bases are a match to TRBD1. This CDR3 contains 14 residues. In germline, CDR1 is MNHEY, CDR2 SMNVEV (reference sequence). V was clipped by 5 bases and J by 4 bases; unmatched bases: 6.

This clone was detected once. V is TRBV5-1 and J is TRBJ1-2, with D possibly TRBD1 on 6 matching bases. V shed 6 bases and J shed 2 bases, with 23 bases lying between them. The CDR3 runs 17 residues. CDR1 is SGHRS and CDR2 is YFSETQ in the germline V gene. The CDR3 here is CASTLGPRQVVNYGYTF. In DNA form, the CDR3 reads TGCGCCAGCACCCTGGGGCCCCGACAGGTGGTCAACTATGGCTACACCTTC.